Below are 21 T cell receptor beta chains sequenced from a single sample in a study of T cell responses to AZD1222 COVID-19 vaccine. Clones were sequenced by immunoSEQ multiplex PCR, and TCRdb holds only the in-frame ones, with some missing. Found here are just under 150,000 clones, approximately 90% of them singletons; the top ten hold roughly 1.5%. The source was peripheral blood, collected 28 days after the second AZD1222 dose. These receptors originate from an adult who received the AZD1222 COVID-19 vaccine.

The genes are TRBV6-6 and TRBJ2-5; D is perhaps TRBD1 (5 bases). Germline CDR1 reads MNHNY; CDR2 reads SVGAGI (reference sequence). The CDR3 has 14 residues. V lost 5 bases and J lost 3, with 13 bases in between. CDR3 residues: CASSQSLGEETQYF. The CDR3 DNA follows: TGTGCCAGCAGTCAATCCCTAGGGGAAGAGACCCAGTACTTC.

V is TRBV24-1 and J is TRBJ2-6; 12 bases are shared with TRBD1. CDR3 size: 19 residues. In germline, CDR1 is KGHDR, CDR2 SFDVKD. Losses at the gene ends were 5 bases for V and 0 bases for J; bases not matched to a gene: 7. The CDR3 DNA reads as TGTGCCACCAGTGCCTCCGGGACAGGGGGCCTCTCTGGGGCCAACGTCCTGACTTTC. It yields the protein CATSASGTGGLSGANVLTF.

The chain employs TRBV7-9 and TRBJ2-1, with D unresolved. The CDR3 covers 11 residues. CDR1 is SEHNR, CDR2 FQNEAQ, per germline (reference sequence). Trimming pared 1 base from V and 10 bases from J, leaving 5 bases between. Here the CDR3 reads CASSLVMEQFF. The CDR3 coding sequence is TGTGCCAGCAGCTTAGTAATGGAGCAGTTCTTC.

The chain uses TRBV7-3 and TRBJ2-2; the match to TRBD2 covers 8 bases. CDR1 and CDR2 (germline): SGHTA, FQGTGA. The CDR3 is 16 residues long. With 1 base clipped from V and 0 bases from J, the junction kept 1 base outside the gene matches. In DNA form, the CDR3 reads TGTGCCAGCAGCTTAAATAGCGGGGCGAACACCGGGGAGCTGTTTTTT. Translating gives CASSLNSGANTGELFF.

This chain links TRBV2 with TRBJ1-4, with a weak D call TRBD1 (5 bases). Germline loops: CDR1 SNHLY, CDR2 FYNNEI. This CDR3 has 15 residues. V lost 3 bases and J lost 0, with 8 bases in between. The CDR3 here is CASSEGGSTNEKLFF. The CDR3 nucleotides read TGTGCCAGCAGTGAGGGGGGATCAACTAATGAAAAACTGTTTTTT.

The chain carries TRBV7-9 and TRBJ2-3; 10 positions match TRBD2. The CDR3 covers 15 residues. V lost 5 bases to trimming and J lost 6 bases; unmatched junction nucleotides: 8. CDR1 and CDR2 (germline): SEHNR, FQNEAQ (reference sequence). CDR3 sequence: CASSTRAGGPDTQYF. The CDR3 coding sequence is TGTGCCAGCAGCACGCGAGCGGGAGGGCCGGATACGCAGTATTTT.

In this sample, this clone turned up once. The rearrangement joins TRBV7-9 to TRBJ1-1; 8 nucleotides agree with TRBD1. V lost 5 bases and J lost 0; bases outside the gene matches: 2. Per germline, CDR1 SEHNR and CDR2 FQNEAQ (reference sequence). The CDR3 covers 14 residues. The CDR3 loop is CASSMTGVNTEAFF. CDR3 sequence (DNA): TGTGCCAGCAGCATGACAGGGGTGAACACTGAAGCTTTCTTT. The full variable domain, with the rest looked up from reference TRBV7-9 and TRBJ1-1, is DTGVSQNPRHKITKRGQNVTFRCDPISEHNRLYWYRQTLGQGPEFLTYFQNEAQLEKSRLLSDRFSAERPKGSFSTLEIQRTEQGDSAMYLCASSMTGVNTEAFFGQGTRLTVV.

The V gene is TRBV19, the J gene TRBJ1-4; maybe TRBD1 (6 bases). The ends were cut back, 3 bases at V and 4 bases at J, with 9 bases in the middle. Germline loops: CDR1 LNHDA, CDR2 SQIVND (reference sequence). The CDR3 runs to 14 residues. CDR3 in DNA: TGTGCCAGTAGTATGGGGACAATTAATGAAAAACTGTTTTTT. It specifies CASSMGTINEKLFF.

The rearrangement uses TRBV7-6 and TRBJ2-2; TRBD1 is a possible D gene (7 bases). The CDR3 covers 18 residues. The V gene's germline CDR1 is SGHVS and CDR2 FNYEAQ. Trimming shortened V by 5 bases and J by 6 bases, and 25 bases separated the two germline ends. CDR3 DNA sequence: TGTGCCAGCAGCCCGCGGGACTGGGCAGGGGGACCCGCCGGGGAGCTGTTTTTT. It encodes CASSPRDWAGGPAGELFF.

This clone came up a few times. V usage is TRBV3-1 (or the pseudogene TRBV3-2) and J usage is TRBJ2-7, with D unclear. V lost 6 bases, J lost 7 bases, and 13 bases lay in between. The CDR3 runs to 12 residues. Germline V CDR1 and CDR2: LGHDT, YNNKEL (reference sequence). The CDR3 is CASSSNQVEQYF. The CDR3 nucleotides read TGTGCCAGCAGTTCAAATCAGGTTGAGCAGTACTTC.

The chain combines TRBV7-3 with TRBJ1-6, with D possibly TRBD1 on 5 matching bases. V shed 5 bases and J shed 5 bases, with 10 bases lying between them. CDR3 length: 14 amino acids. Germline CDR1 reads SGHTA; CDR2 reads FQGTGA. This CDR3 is CASSADSNNSPLHF. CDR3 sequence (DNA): TGTGCCAGCAGCGCCGACAGTAATAATTCACCCCTCCACTTT.

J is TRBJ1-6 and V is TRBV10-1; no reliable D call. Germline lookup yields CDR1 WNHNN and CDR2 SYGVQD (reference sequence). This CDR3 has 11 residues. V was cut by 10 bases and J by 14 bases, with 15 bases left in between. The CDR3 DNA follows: TGCGCCATCTTTTTCCGGGGATCCCTCCACTTT. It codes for CAIFFRGSLHF.

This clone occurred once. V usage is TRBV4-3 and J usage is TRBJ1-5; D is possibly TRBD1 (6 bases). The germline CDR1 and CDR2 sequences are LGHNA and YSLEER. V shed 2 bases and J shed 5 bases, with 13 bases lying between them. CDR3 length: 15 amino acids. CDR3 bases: TGCGCCAGCAGCCAATGGGCGGGGGCGGATCAGCCCCAGCATTTT. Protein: CASSQWAGADQPQHF.

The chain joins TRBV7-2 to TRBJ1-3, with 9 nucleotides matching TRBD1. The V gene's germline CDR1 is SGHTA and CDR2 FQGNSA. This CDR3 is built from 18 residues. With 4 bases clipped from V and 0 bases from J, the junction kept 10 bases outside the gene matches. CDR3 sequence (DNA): TGTGCCAGCAGCTCACCGGGACAGGGCCTACTCTCTGGAAACACCATATATTTT. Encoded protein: CASSSPGQGLLSGNTIYF.

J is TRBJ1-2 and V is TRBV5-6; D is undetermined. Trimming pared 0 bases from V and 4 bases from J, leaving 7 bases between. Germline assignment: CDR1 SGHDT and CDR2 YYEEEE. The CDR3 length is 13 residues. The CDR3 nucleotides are TGTGCCAGCAGCTTGGGGCAGTTCTATGGCTACACCTTC. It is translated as CASSLGQFYGYTF.

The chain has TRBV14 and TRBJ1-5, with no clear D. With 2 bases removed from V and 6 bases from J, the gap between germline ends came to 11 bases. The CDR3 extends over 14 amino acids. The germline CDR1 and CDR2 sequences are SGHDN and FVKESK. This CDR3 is CASSQSGVSQPQHF. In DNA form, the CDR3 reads TGTGCCAGCAGCCAATCCGGGGTGAGTCAGCCCCAGCATTTT.

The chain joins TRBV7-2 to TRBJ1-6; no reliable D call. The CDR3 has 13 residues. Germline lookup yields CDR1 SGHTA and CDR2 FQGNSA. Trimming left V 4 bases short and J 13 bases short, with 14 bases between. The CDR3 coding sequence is TGTGCCAGCAGCTCCCGGGCGAGTCGTCCCCTCCACTTT. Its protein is CASSSRASRPLHF. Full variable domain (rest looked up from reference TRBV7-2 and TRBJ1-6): GAGVSQSPSNKVTEKGKDVELRCDPISGHTALYWYRQSLGQGLEFLIYFQGNSAPDKSGLPSDRFSAERTGGSVSTLTIQRTQQEDSAVYLCASSSRASRPLHFGNGTRLTVT.

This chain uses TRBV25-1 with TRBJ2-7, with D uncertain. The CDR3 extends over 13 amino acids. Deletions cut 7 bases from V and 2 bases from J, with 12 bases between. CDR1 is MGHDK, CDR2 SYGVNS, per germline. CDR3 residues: CASKIGSTYEQYF. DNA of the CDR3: TGTGCCAGCAAAATAGGATCGACCTACGAGCAGTACTTC.

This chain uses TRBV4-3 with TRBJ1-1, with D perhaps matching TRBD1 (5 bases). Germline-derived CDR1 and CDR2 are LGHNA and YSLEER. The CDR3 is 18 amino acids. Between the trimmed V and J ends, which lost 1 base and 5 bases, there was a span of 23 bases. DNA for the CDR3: TGCGCCAGCAGCCAAGTGGCGGGGCCGGGCAGCGTAGTGACTGAAGCTTTCTTT. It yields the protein CASSQVAGPGSVVTEAFF.

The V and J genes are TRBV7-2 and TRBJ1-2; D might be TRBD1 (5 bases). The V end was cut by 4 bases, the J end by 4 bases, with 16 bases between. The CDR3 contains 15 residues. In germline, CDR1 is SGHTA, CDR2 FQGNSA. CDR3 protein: CASSSSSGGGYGYTF. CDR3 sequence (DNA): TGTGCCAGCAGCTCTTCCTCTGGGGGTGGCTATGGCTACACCTTC.

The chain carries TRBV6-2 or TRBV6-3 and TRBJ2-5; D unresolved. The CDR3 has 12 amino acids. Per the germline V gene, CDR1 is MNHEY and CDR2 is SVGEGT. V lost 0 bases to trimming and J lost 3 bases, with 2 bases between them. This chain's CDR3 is CASSYSKETQYF. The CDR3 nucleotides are TGTGCCAGCAGTTACTCGAAAGAGACCCAGTACTTC.